The source of this TCR beta chain is a study of post-analysis software for immune sequencing data. Trimming removed 0 bases at V and 6 bases at J, with 8 bases between. In germline, CDR1 is SGHRS, CDR2 YFSETQ. The CDR3 is made up of 13 amino acids. In the case of this clonotype: Its antigen is not identified.

Points from the study as a whole: Normalized Chao1 diversity in multiple sclerosis patients fell significantly below that of controls. Patients carried several TRBV segments more frequently than controls did, and TRBV5-6, TRBV5-1 and TRBV20-1 were among them.

Libraries were made from TCR beta cDNA, and they carried unique molecular identifiers. Starting from approximately 1 to 10 million T cells, the study yielded roughly 0.5 million cDNA molecules. One entry per CDR3 protein, called by TCRdb with MiXCR from the PCR reads. Here the sample spans 750,000 to 950,000 distinct CDR3 sequences, approximately 57% being singletons. The sequenced sample was blood. The origin of this receptor is a girl aged 10-17 years with multiple sclerosis. V gene TRBV5-1 combines with J gene TRBJ2-3; D is unresolved. The DNA of the CDR3 is TGCGCCAGCAGCTTGGCCCTCAGCGATACGCAGTATTTT. Translated, it gives CASSLALSDTQYF.